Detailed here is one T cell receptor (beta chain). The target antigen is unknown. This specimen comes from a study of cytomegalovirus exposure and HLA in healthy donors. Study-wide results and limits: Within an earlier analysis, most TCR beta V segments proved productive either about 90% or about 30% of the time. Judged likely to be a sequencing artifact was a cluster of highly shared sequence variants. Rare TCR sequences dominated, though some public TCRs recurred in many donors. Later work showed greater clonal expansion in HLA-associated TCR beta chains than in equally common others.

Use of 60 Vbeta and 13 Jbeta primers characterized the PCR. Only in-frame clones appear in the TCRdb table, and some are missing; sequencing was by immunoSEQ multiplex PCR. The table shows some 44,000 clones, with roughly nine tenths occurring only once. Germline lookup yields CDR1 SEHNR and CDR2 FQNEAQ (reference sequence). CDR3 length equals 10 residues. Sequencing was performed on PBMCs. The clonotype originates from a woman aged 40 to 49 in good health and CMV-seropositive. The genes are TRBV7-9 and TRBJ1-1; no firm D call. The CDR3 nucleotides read TGTTCCATCGGAGGTCCTGAAGCTTTCTTT. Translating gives CSIGGPEAFF.